The clone carrying this T cell receptor beta chain has only a few counts. This specimen belongs to a study of regulatory T cells in long-lasting Graves disease. iRepertoire HTBI primers and Arm-PCR of CDR3 regions built TCR beta libraries. In TCRdb, the multiplex PCR reads were re-called with MiXCR into one record per CDR3 protein. Of 250,000 to 300,000 distinct CDR3 sequences in the sample, 20% to 25% were seen once. Indicated time point: persistent/refractory GD, antithyroid drugs over 5 years with positive TRAb. The TCR library was prepared using RNA isolated from PBMCs. The patients were enrolled through endocrinology in Xi'an, China. This clonotype was sampled from a female donor with Graves disease. This sample comprised peripheral blood mononuclear cells (PBMCs), obtained when the disease was refractory, from a patient treated with antithyroid drugs.

For the CDR3, the DNA is TGTGCCAGCAGTCCCCTCGACAGCTCTGGAAACACCATATATTTT. This encodes CASSPLDSSGNTIYF. This rearrangement joins TRBV2 to TRBJ1-3, with TRBD1 as a possible D gene (5 bases). Trimming removed 5 bases from V and 0 bases from J, with 11 bases in between. Germline-derived CDR1 and CDR2 are SNHLY and FYNNEI. The CDR3 loop spans 15 amino acids.